The clone carrying this TCR beta chain was observed at least ten times. TCRdb redid the calling of the 5' RACE reads with MiXCR, one entry per CDR3 protein. The sample has about 90,000 distinct CDR3 sequences, approximately 13% seen once; the top ten hold just under 5%. This sample was included in a study of neurological immune-mediated disorders. This CDR3 is built from 14 residues. V lost 1 base, J lost 7 bases, and 2 bases stayed unmatched. The germline V gene encodes CDR1 SGHAT and CDR2 FQNNGV. Time point meaning: longitudinal time-point 2. The sequence was collected from a female donor with HTLV-1-associated myelopathy (HAM/TSP). The sample taken for sequencing was PBMCs. The genes are TRBV11-2 and TRBJ2-1, with 9 bases matching TRBD1. CDR3 residues: CASSLGDRVNEQFF. Here the CDR3 DNA reads TGTGCCAGCAGCTTAGGGGACAGGGTGAATGAGCAGTTCTTC.